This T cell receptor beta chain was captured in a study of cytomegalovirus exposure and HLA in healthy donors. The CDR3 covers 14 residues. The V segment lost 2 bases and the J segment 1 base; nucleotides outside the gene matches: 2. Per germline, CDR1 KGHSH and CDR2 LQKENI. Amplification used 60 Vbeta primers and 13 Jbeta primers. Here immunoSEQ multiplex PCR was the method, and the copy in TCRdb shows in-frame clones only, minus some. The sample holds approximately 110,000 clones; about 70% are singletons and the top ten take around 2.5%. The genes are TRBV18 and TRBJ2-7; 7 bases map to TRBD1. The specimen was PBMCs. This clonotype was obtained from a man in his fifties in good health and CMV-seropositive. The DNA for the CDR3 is TGTGCCAGCTCACCAGGGACAGATTCCTACGAGCAGTACTTC. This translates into CASSPGTDSYEQYF.